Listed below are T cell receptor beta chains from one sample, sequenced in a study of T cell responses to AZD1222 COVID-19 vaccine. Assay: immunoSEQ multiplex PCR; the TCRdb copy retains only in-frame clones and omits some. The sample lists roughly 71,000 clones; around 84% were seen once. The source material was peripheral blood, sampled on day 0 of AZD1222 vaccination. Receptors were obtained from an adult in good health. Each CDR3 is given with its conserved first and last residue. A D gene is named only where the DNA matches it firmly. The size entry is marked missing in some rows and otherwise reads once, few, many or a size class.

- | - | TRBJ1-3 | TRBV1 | CTSWTVFCSGNTIYF | TGCACCAGTTGGACGGTGTTTTGCTCTGGAAACACCATATATTTT
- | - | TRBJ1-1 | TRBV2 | CASRWRGDPTEAFF | TGTGCCAGCAGATGGAGGGGGGACCCCACTGAAGCTTTCTTT
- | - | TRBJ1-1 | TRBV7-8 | CASSFQIGEAFF | TGTGCCAGCAGTTTTCAGATAGGTGAAGCTTTCTTT
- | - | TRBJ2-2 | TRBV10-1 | CASSETERANTGELFF | TGCGCCAGCAGTGAGACAGAACGTGCGAACACCGGGGAGCTGTTTTTT
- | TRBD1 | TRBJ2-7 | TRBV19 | CASRDSFYEQYF | TGTGCCTCAAGGGACAGCTTCTACGAGCAGTACTTC
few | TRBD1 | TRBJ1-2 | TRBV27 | CASMRTGTFANYGYTF | TGTGCCAGCATGCGGACAGGGACTTTTGCTAACTATGGCTACACCTTC
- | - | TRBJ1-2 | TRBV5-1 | CASSLALGQLYGYTF | TGCGCCAGCAGCTTGGCCTTAGGACAACTCTATGGCTACACCTTC
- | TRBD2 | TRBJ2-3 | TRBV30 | CASEAGASDTQYF | TGTGCCTCCGAAGCGGGAGCAAGTGATACGCAGTATTTT
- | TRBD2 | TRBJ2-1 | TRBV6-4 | CASSDSDIASGTNNEQFF | TGTGCCAGCAGTGACTCGGACATAGCTAGCGGTACCAACAATGAGCAGTTCTTC
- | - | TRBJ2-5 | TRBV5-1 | CASGGGRGQETQYF | TGCGCTTCCGGGGGCGGAAGGGGCCAAGAGACCCAGTACTTC
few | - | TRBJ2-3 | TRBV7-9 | CASSVDSHTQYF | TGTGCCAGCAGCGTAGACTCCCACACGCAGTATTTT
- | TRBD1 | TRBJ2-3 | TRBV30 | CAWSRDRVTDTQYF | TGTGCCTGGAGTAGGGACAGGGTCACAGATACGCAGTATTTT
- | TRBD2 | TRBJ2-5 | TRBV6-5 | CASIRLAGWETQYF | TGTGCCAGCATCCGACTAGCGGGATGGGAGACCCAGTACTTC
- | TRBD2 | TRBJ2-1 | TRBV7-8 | CASSFSGGQNEQFF | TGTGCCAGCAGCTTTAGCGGGGGTCAGAATGAGCAGTTCTTC
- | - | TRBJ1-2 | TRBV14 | CASSQEEGRTNYGYTF | TGTGCCAGCAGCCAAGAAGAGGGGCGGACCAACTATGGCTACACCTTC
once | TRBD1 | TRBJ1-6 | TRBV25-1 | CASSESKQGAGSPLHF | TGTGCCAGCAGTGAATCGAAACAGGGGGCCGGTTCACCCCTCCACTTT
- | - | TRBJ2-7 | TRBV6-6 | CASSLLKLRTDEQYF | TGTGCCAGCAGTCTCCTAAAGCTACGGACCGACGAGCAGTACTTC
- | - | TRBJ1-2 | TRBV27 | CASVSVGGGGYTF | TGTGCCAGCGTCAGTGTGGGAGGGGGTGGCTACACCTTC
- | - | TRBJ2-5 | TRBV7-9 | CASSLGQLGETQYF | TGTGCCAGCAGCTTAGGCCAGCTCGGGGAGACCCAGTACTTC
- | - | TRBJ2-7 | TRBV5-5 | CASSLAGQGGYEQYF | TGTGCCAGCAGCTTGGCCGGCCAGGGTGGATACGAGCAGTACTTC
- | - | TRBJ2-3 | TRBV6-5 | CASGRVNTQYF | TGTGCCAGCGGTAGGGTGAATACGCAGTATTTT
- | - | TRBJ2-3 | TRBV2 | CASSVRSFTDTQYF | TGTGCCAGCAGTGTGCGGAGCTTCACAGATACGCAGTATTTT